A selection of T cell receptor beta chains follows, all from one sample in a study of cytomegalovirus exposure and HLA in healthy donors. Sequenced by immunoSEQ multiplex PCR; TCRdb stores in-frame clones only, minus some. The sample shows under 250,000 clones, around 87% of them seen only once. Material for sequencing was PBMCs. The receptors were gathered from a woman under 30 in good health and CMV-seropositive. The CDR3 runs from the conserved cysteine through the conserved F or W. D genes are given only for firm matches.

v_call: TRBV27
d_call: -
j_call: TRBJ1-2
cdr3_aa: CASSLTPQSNYGYTF

v_call: TRBV7-6
d_call: -
j_call: TRBJ2-4
cdr3_aa: CASSLQGRKNIQYF

v_call: TRBV4-2
d_call: TRBD2
j_call: TRBJ2-1
cdr3_aa: CASSPTSAYNEQFF

v_call: TRBV6-1
d_call: TRBD1
j_call: TRBJ1-2
cdr3_aa: CASSEPGQGAGYTF

v_call: TRBV6-1
d_call: -
j_call: TRBJ2-5
cdr3_aa: CASSGLQRVGGSQETQYF

v_call: TRBV28
d_call: TRBD1
j_call: TRBJ1-5
cdr3_aa: CASNLPQGEQPQHF

v_call: TRBV30
d_call: -
j_call: TRBJ1-1
cdr3_aa: CAWSNTAIEAFF

v_call: TRBV5-1
d_call: -
j_call: TRBJ2-1
cdr3_aa: CASSFRGQNNEQFF

v_call: TRBV25-1
d_call: -
j_call: TRBJ2-7
cdr3_aa: CASSAVGRGSYEQYF

v_call: TRBV27
d_call: -
j_call: TRBJ2-7
cdr3_aa: CASSLVRTYEQYF

v_call: TRBV5-8
d_call: TRBD2
j_call: TRBJ2-7
cdr3_aa: CASSLEGLAGAYEQYF

v_call: TRBV9
d_call: -
j_call: TRBJ2-5
cdr3_aa: CASSRDSPETQYF

v_call: TRBV29-1
d_call: -
j_call: TRBJ2-1
cdr3_aa: CSVVGTAHGGNNEQFF

v_call: TRBV6-5
d_call: TRBD1
j_call: TRBJ1-1
cdr3_aa: CASKGQGNTEAFF

v_call: TRBV28
d_call: -
j_call: TRBJ2-6
cdr3_aa: CASNGGGAIGANVLTF

v_call: TRBV11-3
d_call: -
j_call: TRBJ2-7
cdr3_aa: CASSPGGGAYEQYF

v_call: TRBV5-6
d_call: TRBD1
j_call: TRBJ2-1
cdr3_aa: CASSFINRDRYNEQFF

v_call: TRBV19
d_call: -
j_call: TRBJ1-4
cdr3_aa: CASSKGREGEKLFF

v_call: TRBV4-1
d_call: TRBD2
j_call: TRBJ2-7
cdr3_aa: CASSQVSPGLAGHEQYF